What follows is one T cell receptor beta chain and its context. Its target is not known. These data belong to a study of blood T cells in healthy people across ages. Whole-study results and caveats: Not knowing donor CMV status may have confounded expanded clonotype changes. Diversity figures based on one million T cells were deemed too low.

Germline CDR1 KGHSH, CDR2 LQKENI. Trimming cost V 3 bases and J 0 bases, with 14 bases left between them. The CDR3 spans 16 residues. Through a sample-barcoded 5' primer and a J-beta primer mix, a second PCR was run for about 7 to 12 cycles. Paired-end reads containing CDR3 totaled no fewer than 3 million for each sample. A single record per CDR3 protein comes from TCRdb applying MiXCR to the 5' RACE reads. The sample carries some 690,000 distinct CDR3 sequences, approximately 21% recorded once. Material for sequencing was blood. The clonotype was recovered from a man aged 65 to 85 in good health. The chain recombines TRBV18 with TRBJ1-1; weak D call: TRBD1 (6 bases). This CDR3 is CASSPFGGRMNTEAFF. CDR3 nucleotide sequence: TGTGCCAGCTCACCCTTTGGGGGCAGGATGAACACTGAAGCTTTCTTT.